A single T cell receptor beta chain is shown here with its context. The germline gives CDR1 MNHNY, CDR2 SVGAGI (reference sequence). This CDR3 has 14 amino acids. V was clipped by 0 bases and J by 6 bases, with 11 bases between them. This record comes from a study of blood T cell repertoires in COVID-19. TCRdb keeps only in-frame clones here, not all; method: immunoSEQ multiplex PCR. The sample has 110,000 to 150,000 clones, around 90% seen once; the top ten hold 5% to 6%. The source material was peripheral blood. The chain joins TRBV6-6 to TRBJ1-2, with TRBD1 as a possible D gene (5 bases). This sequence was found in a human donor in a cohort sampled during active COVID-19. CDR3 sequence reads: CASSYSTGADGYTF. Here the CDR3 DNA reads TGTGCCAGCAGTTACTCAACTGGGGCGGATGGCTACACCTTC.